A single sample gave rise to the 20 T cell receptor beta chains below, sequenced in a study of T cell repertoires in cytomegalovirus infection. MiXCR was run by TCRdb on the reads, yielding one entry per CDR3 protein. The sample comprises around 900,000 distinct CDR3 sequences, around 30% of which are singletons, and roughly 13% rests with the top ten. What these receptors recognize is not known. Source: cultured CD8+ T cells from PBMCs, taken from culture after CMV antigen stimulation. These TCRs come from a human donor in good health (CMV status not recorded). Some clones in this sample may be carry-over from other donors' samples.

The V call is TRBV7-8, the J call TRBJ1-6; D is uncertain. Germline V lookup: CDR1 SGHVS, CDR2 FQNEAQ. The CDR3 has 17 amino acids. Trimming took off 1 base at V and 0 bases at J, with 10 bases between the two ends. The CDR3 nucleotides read TGTGCCAGCAGCTTAGAGTTGGGGAGCTCCTATAATTCACCCCTCCACTTT. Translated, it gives CASSLELGSSYNSPLHF. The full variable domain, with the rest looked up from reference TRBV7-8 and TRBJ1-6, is GAGVSQSPRYKVAKRGQDVALRCDPISGHVSLFWYQQALGQGPEFLTYFQNEAQLDKSGLPSDRFFAERPEGSVSTLKIQRTQQEDSAVYLCASSLELGSSYNSPLHFGNGTRLTVT.

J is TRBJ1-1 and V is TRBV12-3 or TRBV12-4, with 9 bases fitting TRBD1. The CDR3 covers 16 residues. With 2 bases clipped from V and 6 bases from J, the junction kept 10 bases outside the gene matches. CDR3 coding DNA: TGTGCCAGCAGTTTATACCCCGGACAGGGGTCCCCTGAAGCTTTCTTT. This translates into CASSLYPGQGSPEAFF.

As DNA, the CDR3 is TGCAGCGCCTCAAACCGGGACAGGACCCCAAACATTCAGTACTTC. It yields the protein CSASNRDRTPNIQYF. This sequence joins TRBV29-1 and TRBJ2-4; 8 nucleotides align to TRBD1. Germline values: CDR1 SQVTM, CDR2 ANQGSEA. V trimming: 7 bases; J trimming: 6 bases; junction bases outside the gene matches: 14. The CDR3 covers 15 residues.

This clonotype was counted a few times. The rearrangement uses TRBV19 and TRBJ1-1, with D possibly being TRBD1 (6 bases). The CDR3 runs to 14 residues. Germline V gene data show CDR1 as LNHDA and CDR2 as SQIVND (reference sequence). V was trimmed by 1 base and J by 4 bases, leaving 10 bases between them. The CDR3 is CASSIAGQSTEAFF. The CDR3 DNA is TGTGCCAGTAGTATAGCAGGACAGAGCACTGAAGCTTTCTTT.

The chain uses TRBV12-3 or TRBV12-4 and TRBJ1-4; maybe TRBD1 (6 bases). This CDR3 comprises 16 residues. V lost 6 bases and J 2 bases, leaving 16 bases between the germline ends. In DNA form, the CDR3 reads TGTGCCAGCAGGGACAGATACCTTGGCACTAATGAAAAACTGTTTTTT. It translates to CASRDRYLGTNEKLFF.

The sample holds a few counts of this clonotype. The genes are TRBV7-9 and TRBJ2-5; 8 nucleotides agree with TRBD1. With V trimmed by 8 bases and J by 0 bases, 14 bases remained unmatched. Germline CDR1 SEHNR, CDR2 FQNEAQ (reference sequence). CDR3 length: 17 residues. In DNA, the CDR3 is TGTGCCAGCGCTGACATACCGGGACAGGAGTACCAAGAGACCCAGTACTTC. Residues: CASADIPGQEYQETQYF. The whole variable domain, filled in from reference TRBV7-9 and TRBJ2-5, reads DTGVSQNPRHKITKRGQNVTFRCDPISEHNRLYWYRQTLGQGPEFLTYFQNEAQLEKSRLLSDRFSAERPKGSFSTLEIQRTEQGDSAMYLCASADIPGQEYQETQYFGPGTRLLVL.

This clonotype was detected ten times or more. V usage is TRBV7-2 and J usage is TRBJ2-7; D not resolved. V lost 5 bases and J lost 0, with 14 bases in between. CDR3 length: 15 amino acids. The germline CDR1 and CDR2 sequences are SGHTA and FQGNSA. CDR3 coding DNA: TGTGCCAGCAGCCCCCGGGCCCTGAGCTCCTACGAGCAGTACGTC. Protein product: CASSPRALSSYEQYV.

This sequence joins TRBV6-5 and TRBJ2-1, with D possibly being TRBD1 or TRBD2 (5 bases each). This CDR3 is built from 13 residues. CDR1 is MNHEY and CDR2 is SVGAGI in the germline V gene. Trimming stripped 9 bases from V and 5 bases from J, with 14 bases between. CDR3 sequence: CASTRGVHNEQFF. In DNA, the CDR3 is TGTGCCAGTACTAGAGGGGTTCACAATGAGCAGTTCTTC.

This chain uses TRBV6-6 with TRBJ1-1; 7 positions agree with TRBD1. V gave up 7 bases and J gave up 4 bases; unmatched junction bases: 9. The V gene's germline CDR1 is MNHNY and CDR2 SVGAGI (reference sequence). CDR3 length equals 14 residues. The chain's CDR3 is CASTNPTGFTEAFF. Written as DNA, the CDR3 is TGTGCCAGCACTAACCCGACAGGGTTCACTGAAGCTTTCTTT.

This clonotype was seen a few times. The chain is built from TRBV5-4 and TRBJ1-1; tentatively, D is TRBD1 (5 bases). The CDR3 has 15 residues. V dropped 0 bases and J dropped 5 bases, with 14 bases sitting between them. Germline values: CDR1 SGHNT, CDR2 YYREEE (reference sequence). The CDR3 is CASSLGFAGGTEAFF. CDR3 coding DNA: TGTGCCAGCAGCTTGGGTTTCGCGGGGGGGACTGAAGCTTTCTTT.

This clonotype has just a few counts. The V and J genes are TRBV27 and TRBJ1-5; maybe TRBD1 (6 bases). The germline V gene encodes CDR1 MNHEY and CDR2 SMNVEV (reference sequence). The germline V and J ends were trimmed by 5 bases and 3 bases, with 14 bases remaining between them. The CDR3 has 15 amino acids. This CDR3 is CASSLIGQNNQPQHF. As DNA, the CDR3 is TGTGCCAGCAGTCTCATTGGACAGAACAATCAGCCCCAGCATTTT.

For the CDR3, the DNA is TGTGCCAGCAGCCCCTGGGACAGGGAAGCGCATGAGCAGTTCTTC. Amino acids: CASSPWDREAHEQFF. V is TRBV5-6 and J is TRBJ2-1, with 9 bases aligning to TRBD1. This CDR3 is 15 amino acids long. Germline-derived CDR1 and CDR2 are SGHDT and YYEEEE. V shed 4 bases, J shed 8 bases, and the junction held 10 bases outside the gene matches.

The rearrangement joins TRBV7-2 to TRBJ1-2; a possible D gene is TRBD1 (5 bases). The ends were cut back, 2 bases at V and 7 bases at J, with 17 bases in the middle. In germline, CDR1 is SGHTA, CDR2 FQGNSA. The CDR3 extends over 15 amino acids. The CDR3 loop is CASSLHRSPPGGYTF. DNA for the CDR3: TGTGCCAGCAGCTTACACAGGAGCCCCCCCGGTGGCTACACCTTC.

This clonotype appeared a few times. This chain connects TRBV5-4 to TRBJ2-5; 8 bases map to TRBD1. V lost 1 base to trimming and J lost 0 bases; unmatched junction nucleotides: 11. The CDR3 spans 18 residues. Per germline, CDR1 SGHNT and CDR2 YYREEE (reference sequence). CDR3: CASSLRQGHVVDQETQYF. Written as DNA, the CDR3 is TGTGCCAGCAGCTTGCGACAGGGGCACGTGGTTGACCAAGAGACCCAGTACTTC. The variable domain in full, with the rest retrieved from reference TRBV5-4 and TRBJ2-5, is ETGVTQSPTHLIKTRGQQVTLRCSSQSGHNTVSWYQQALGQGPQFIFQYYREEENGRGNFPPRFSGLQFPNYSSELNVNALELDDSALYLCASSLRQGHVVDQETQYFGPGTRLLVL.

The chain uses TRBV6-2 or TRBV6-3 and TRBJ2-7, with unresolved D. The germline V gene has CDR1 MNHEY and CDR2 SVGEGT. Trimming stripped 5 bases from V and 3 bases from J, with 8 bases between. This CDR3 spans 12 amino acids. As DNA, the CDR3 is TGTGCCAGCAGTAAACACGACTACGAGCAGTACGTC. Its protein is CASSKHDYEQYV.

The CDR3 DNA reads as TGTGCCATCAGTGAGTCGTTGAACACTGAAGCTTTCTTT. Protein product: CAISESLNTEAFF. The chain recombines TRBV10-3 with TRBJ1-1; D remains unclear. V was clipped by 0 bases and J by 0 bases, with 2 bases between them. The CDR3 extends over 13 amino acids. Germline lookup yields CDR1 ENHRY and CDR2 SYGVKD.

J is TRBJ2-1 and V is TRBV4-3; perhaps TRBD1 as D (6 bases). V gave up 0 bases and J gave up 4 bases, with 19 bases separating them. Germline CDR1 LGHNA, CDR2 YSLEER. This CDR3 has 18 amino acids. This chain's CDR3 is CASSQDWVGALGYNEQFF. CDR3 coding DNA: TGCGCCAGCAGCCAAGACTGGGTGGGGGCGCTCGGGTACAATGAGCAGTTCTTC.

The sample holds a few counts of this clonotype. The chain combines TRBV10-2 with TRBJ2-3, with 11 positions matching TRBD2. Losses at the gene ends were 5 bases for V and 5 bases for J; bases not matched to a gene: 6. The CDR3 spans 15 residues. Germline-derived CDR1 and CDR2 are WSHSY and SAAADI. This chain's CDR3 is CASSLAGGRKDTQYF. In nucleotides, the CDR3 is TGCGCCAGCAGTCTAGCGGGGGGCCGGAAAGATACGCAGTATTTT.

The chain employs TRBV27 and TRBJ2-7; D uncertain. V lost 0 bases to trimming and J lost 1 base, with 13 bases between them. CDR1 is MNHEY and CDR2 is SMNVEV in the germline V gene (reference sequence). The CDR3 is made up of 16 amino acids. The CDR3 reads CASSLSSGSLSYEQYF. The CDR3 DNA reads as TGTGCCAGCAGTTTATCGTCCGGGTCGTTGTCCTACGAGCAGTACTTC.

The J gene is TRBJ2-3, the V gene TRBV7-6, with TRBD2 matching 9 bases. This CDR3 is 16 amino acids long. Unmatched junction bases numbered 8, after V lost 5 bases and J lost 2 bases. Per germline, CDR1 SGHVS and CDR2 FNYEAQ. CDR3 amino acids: CASSAGTSRFTDTQYF. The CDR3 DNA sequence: TGTGCCAGCAGCGCTGGGACTAGCCGATTCACAGATACGCAGTATTTT.